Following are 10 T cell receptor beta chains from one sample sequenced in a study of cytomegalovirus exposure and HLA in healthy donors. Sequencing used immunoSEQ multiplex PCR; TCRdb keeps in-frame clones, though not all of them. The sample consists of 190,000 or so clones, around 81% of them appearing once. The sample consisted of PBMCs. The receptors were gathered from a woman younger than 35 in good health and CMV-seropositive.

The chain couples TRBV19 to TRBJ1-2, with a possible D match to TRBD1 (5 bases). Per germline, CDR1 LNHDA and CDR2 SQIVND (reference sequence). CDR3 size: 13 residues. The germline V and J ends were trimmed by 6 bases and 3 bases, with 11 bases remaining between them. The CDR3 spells CASSATEDYGYTF. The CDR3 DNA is TGTGCCAGTAGCGCGACAGAGGACTATGGCTACACCTTC. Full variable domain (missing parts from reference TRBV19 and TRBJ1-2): DGGITQSPKYLFRKEGQNVTLSCEQNLNHDAMYWYRQDPGQGLRLIYYSQIVNDFQKGDIAEGYSVSREKKESFPLTVTSAQKNPTAFYLCASSATEDYGYTFGSGTRLTVV.

CDR3 nucleotide sequence: TGTGCCAGCAGCTCCACAGGGAATGAAAAACTGTTTTTT. It yields the protein CASSSTGNEKLFF. The rearrangement joins TRBV7-9 to TRBJ1-4; possibly TRBD1 for D (6 bases). Germline CDR1 and CDR2: SEHNR and FQNEAQ (reference sequence). The CDR3 consists of 13 residues. V lost 4 bases to trimming and J lost 5 bases, with 8 bases between them.

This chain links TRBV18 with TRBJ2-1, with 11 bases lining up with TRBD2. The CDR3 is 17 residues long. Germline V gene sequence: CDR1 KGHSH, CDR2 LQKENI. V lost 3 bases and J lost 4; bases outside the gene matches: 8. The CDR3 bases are TGTGCCAGCTCACCGCGGCTAGCGGGGGGAAATTACAATGAGCAGTTCTTC. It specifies CASSPRLAGGNYNEQFF.

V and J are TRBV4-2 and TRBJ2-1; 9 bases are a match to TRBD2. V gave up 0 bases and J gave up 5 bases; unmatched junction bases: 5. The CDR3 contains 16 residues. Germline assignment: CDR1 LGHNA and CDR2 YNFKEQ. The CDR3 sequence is CASSQDGVAGDNEQFF. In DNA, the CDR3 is TGTGCCAGCAGCCAAGATGGAGTAGCGGGAGACAATGAGCAGTTCTTC.

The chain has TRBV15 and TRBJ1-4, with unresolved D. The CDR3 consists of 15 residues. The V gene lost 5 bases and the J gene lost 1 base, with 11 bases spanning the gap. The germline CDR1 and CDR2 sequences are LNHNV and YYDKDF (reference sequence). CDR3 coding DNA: TGTGCCACCAGCGTTATTAGTGGAACTAATGAAAAACTGTTTTTT. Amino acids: CATSVISGTNEKLFF.

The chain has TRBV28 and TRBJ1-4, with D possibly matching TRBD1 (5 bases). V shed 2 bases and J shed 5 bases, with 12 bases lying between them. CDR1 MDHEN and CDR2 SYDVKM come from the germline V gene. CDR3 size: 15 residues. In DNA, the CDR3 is TGTGCCAGCAGTTTAATGGGGGGAGGGAATGAAAAACTGTTTTTT. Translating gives CASSLMGGGNEKLFF.

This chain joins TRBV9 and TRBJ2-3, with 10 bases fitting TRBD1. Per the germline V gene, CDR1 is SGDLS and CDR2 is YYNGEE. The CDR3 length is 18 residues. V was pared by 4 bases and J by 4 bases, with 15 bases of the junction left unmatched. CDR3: CASSRRDRGIAHSDTQYF. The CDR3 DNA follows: TGTGCCAGCAGCAGACGGGACAGGGGAATAGCACATTCAGATACGCAGTATTTT. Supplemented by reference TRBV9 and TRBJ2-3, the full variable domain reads DSGVTQTPKHLITATGQRVTLRCSPRSGDLSVYWYQQSLDQGLQFLIQYYNGEERAKGNILERFSAQQFPDLHSELNLSSLELGDSALYFCASSRRDRGIAHSDTQYFGPGTRLTVL.

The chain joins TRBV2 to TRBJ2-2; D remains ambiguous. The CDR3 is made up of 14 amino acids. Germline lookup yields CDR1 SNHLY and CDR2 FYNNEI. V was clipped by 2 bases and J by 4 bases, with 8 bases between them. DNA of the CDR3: TGTGCCAGCAGTGAACTAGGTAGCACCGGGGAGCTGTTTTTT. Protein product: CASSELGSTGELFF.

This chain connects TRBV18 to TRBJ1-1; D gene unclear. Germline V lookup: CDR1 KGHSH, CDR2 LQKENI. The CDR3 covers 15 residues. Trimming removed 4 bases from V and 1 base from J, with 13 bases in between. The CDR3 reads CASSQRGSGNTEAFF. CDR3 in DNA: TGTGCCAGCTCACAACGAGGTTCGGGGAACACTGAAGCTTTCTTT. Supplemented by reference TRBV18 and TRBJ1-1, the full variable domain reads NAGVMQNPRHLVRRRGQEARLRCSPMKGHSHVYWYRQLPEEGLKFMVYLQKENIIDESGMPKERFSAEFPKEGPSILRIQQVVRGDSAAYFCASSQRGSGNTEAFFGQGTRLTVV.

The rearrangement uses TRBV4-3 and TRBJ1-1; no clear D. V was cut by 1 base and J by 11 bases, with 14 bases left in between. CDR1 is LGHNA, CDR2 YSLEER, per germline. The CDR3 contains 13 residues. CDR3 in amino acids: CASSQVGGFTAFF. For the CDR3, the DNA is TGCGCCAGCAGCCAAGTAGGAGGGTTTACCGCTTTCTTT.